The 27 T cell receptor beta chains in this list originate from one sample, sequenced in a study of spatial heterogeneity in lung cancer. This sample's time point: sample taken at primary tumor resection. Whole RNA, which was extracted from tumor, nontumor lung tissue or frozen PBMC, was sequenced without any cell sorting. One entry per CDR3 protein results from TCRdb running MiXCR on the 5' RACE reads. Altogether some 21,000 distinct CDR3 sequences are present, approximately 3.3% being singletons, with the ten largest covering under 30%. The sample was PBMCs, taken at surgery. The receptors derive from a female donor with early-stage non-small cell lung cancer.

This clonotype was seen ten or more times. This sequence joins TRBV5-1 and TRBJ1-4; a weak D match, TRBD1 (5 bases). The germline V gene encodes CDR1 SGHRS and CDR2 YFSETQ. V was shortened by 7 bases and J by 4 bases, with 11 bases between the two germline ends. The CDR3 loop spans 13 amino acids. CDR3 coding DNA: TGCGCCAGCTCCAGAAGGGGTAATGAAAAACTGTTTTTT. Translating it yields CASSRRGNEKLFF. The full variable domain, rest sourced from reference TRBV5-1 and TRBJ1-4, is KAGVTQTPRYLIKTRGQQVTLSCSPISGHRSVSWYQQTPGQGLQFLFEYFSETQRNKGNFPGRFSGRQFSNSRSEMNVSTLELGDSALYLCASSRRGNEKLFFGSGTQLSVL.

This clonotype was seen more than once but under ten times. This chain connects TRBV6-5 to TRBJ2-3; 7 bases agree with TRBD2. CDR1 MNHEY and CDR2 SVGAGI come from the germline V gene. Trimming cost V 6 bases and J 6 bases; bases outside gene matches: 27. The CDR3 length is 20 residues. The CDR3 DNA is TGTGCCAGCAGCCGAGGCGCGGGAGAAACCTGGTATGGAGGTTTTGATACGCAGTATTTT. This gives the protein CASSRGAGETWYGGFDTQYF.

This clonotype was seen at least ten times. The gene calls are TRBV7-2 and TRBJ2-1; D may be TRBD1 or TRBD2 (6 bases each). V dropped 1 base and J dropped 7 bases, with 11 bases sitting between them. Per the germline V gene, CDR1 is SGHTA and CDR2 is FQGNSA. The CDR3 contains 14 residues. CDR3 coding DNA: TGTGCCAGCAGCTTAGGGGGGGCTCCGAATGAGCAGTTCTTC. Amino acid sequence: CASSLGGAPNEQFF. Supplemented by reference TRBV7-2 and TRBJ2-1, the full variable domain reads GAGVSQSPSNKVTEKGKDVELRCDPISGHTALYWYRQSLGQGLEFLIYFQGNSAPDKSGLPSDRFSAERTGGSVSTLTIQRTQQEDSAVYLCASSLGGAPNEQFFGPGTRLTVL.

This clonotype has a count of ten or more. The chain is built from TRBV24-1 and TRBJ1-5; the D gene is possibly TRBD1 (6 bases). CDR3 length equals 15 residues. V was cut by 11 bases and J by 1 base, with 17 bases left in between. Germline CDR1 reads KGHDR; CDR2 reads SFDVKD. The CDR3 spells CANSKITGSNQPQHF. CDR3 bases: TGTGCCAACTCGAAAATCACAGGGAGCAATCAGCCCCAGCATTTT.

This clonotype occurred a few times. The V and J genes are TRBV27 and TRBJ1-5; tentative D call: TRBD1 (6 bases). Germline V lookup: CDR1 MNHEY, CDR2 SMNVEV (reference sequence). The CDR3 spans 14 residues. V was trimmed by 6 bases and J by 3 bases, leaving 12 bases between them. The CDR3 region has the DNA TGTGCCAGCAGCCCCACAGGGATCAATCAGCCCCAGCATTTT. It codes for CASSPTGINQPQHF.

This clonotype was detected many times. The V call is TRBV12-3 or TRBV12-4, the J call TRBJ2-7; 8 nucleotides align to TRBD2. This CDR3 is 14 amino acids long. V dropped 6 bases and J dropped 6; count of bases not matched to a gene: 10. In DNA form, the CDR3 reads TGTGCCAGCAGACCGGGGACTAGTCCCGGCGAGCAGTACTTC. This sequence encodes CASRPGTSPGEQYF.

This clonotype was seen repeatedly, ten times or more. The chain has TRBV12-3 or TRBV12-4 and TRBJ1-3; D call uncertain. V dropped 6 bases and J dropped 4 bases, with 13 bases sitting between them. The CDR3 covers 14 residues. The CDR3 spells CASSPAGRGNTIYF. The CDR3 region has the DNA TGTGCCAGCAGCCCCGCGGGGAGAGGAAACACCATATATTTT.

This clonotype was seen many times. The CDR3 sequence is CASSESPGRRPGGKLFF. The CDR3 DNA reads TGTGCCAGCAGTGAATCTCCGGGACGACGACCCGGGGGAAAACTGTTTTTT. This chain uses TRBV6-1 with TRBJ1-4, with D perhaps TRBD1 (5 bases). The CDR3 loop spans 17 amino acids. V dropped 2 bases and J dropped 10 bases, with 23 bases sitting between them. Germline values: CDR1 MNHNS, CDR2 SASEGT.

There are many counts of this clonotype. J is TRBJ2-3 and V is TRBV9; TRBD1 or TRBD2 may be the D gene (5 bases each). CDR1 SGDLS and CDR2 YYNGEE come from the germline V gene. This CDR3 is 12 amino acids long. V was cut by 3 bases and J by 4 bases, with 6 bases left in between. The DNA for the CDR3 is TGTGCCAGCAGCGGAGGGGCAGATACGCAGTATTTT. The encoded protein is CASSGGADTQYF.

This clonotype was counted at least ten times. The rearrangement uses TRBV2 and TRBJ2-7; unclear D gene. The germline V and J ends were trimmed by 6 bases and 4 bases, with 13 bases remaining between them. This CDR3 spans 13 amino acids. Germline CDR1 reads SNHLY; CDR2 reads FYNNEI. The CDR3 region is CASSGSRGYEQYF. As DNA, the CDR3 is TGTGCCAGCAGCGGTTCGCGTGGTTACGAGCAGTACTTC.

Note on this clonotype: A much larger clone lies one base from this, so it may be a read error. This rearrangement joins TRBV19 to TRBJ2-7, with D possibly matching TRBD1 (7 bases). Germline lookup yields CDR1 LNHDA and CDR2 SQIVND (reference sequence). Deletions cut 3 bases from V and 0 bases from J, with 12 bases between. There are 15 residues in the CDR3. The CDR3: CASSIRGASSYEQYF. The CDR3 DNA is TGTGCCAGTAGTATCAGGGGGGCGAGCTCCTACGAGCAGTACTTC.

Only one count was recorded for this clonotype. Being one base from a much bigger clone, this may be a read error. V is TRBV3-1 and J is TRBJ2-6; D not certain. This CDR3 contains 18 residues. CDR1 and CDR2 from the germline V gene are LGHDT and YNNKEL (reference sequence). The germline V and J ends were trimmed by 1 base and 0 bases, with 13 bases remaining between them. CDR3 DNA sequence: TGTGCCAGCAGCCAAGTTATCAGGCGTAGCTCTGGGGCCAACGTCCTGACTTTC. Translation gives CASSQVIRRSSGANVLTF.

Many counts were recorded for this clonotype. V and J are TRBV12-3 or TRBV12-4 and TRBJ1-1; no clear D gene. The CDR3 spans 13 residues. Trimming shortened V by 3 bases and J by 1 base, and 6 bases separated the two germline ends. The CDR3 bases are TGTGCCAGCAGTTTGGGTAAGAACACTGAAGCTTTCTTT. Protein product: CASSLGKNTEAFF.

This clonotype showed up many times. V and J are TRBV7-9 and TRBJ2-1, with 8 bases fitting TRBD1. CDR3 length: 15 residues. Germline trimming cut 5 bases from V and 6 bases from J; bases unmatched to any gene: 9. Germline V gene sequence: CDR1 SEHNR, CDR2 FQNEAQ (reference sequence). CDR3 sequence reads: CASSTGSGGSNEQFF. CDR3 nucleotides: TGTGCCAGCAGCACCGGGTCAGGGGGCTCCAATGAGCAGTTCTTC.

The table lists this clonotype with many counts. The chain combines TRBV5-6 with TRBJ1-3; no reliable D call. The V end lost 0 bases, the J end lost 0 bases, and 10 bases lay between the germline ends. This CDR3 is 16 amino acids long. Germline assignment: CDR1 SGHDT and CDR2 YYEEEE. For the CDR3, the DNA is TGTGCCAGCAGCTTGGTATCAGCTAGCTCTGGAAACACCATATATTTT. Its translation is CASSLVSASSGNTIYF.

This clonotype was recorded many times. V usage is TRBV9 and J usage is TRBJ2-1, with 9 bases identical to TRBD1. Germline assignment: CDR1 SGDLS and CDR2 YYNGEE. This CDR3 has 14 residues. The V and J ends lost 4 bases and 4 bases, in that order; junction bases with no gene match: 3. The CDR3 DNA reads TGTGCCAGCAGCCGGGACAGGGATTACAATGAGCAGTTCTTC. It codes for CASSRDRDYNEQFF.

This clonotype was seen at least ten times. The chain carries TRBV7-9 and TRBJ2-3; D gene uncertain. The CDR3 is 14 amino acids. Trimming removed 3 bases from V and 4 bases from J, with 11 bases in between. Germline assignment: CDR1 SEHNR and CDR2 FQNEAQ (reference sequence). CDR3 sequence: CASSFGPASDTQYF. Here the CDR3 DNA reads TGTGCCAGCAGCTTTGGCCCAGCGTCAGATACGCAGTATTTT.

Ten or more counts support this clonotype. CDR3 nucleotide sequence: TGTGCCAGCAGTTTGGGCCCCCCTCTAGGGGGCTCCTACAATGAGCAGTTCTTC. It encodes CASSLGPPLGGSYNEQFF. V and J are TRBV28 and TRBJ2-1; TRBD1 is a possible D gene (6 bases). Germline lookup yields CDR1 MDHEN and CDR2 SYDVKM. Between the trimmed V and J ends, which lost 3 bases and 0 bases, there was a span of 18 bases. This CDR3 region has 18 residues.

This clonotype has ten or more counts. The chain is built from TRBV28 and TRBJ1-4; possible D gene TRBD1, 5 bases. The CDR3 covers 16 residues. In germline, CDR1 is MDHEN, CDR2 SYDVKM. The germline V and J ends were trimmed by 6 bases and 4 bases, with 18 bases remaining between them. This CDR3 reads CASRPRGGRDNEKLFF. CDR3 coding DNA: TGTGCCAGCAGACCTCGCGGGGGGAGAGATAATGAAAAACTGTTTTTT.

In its sample, this clonotype was seen many times. The chain employs TRBV7-3 and TRBJ2-5; D is perhaps TRBD1 (6 bases). Germline-derived CDR1 and CDR2 are SGHTA and FQGTGA. The V end lost 1 base, the J end lost 5 bases, and 14 bases lay between the germline ends. The CDR3 has 15 residues. CDR3 protein: CASSLNPGAGETQYF. The CDR3 region has the DNA TGTGCCAGCAGCTTAAATCCAGGGGCAGGGGAGACCCAGTACTTC.

This clonotype was detected ten times or more. The genes are TRBV30 and TRBJ1-5; TRBD1 matches at 8 bases. Germline trimming cut 4 bases from V and 8 bases from J; bases unmatched to any gene: 10. CDR3 length: 14 amino acids. CDR1 GTSNPN and CDR2 SVGIG come from the germline V gene (reference sequence). CDR3 bases: TGTGCCTGGACCCCAGACAGGGGCGAGGAGCCCCAGCATTTT. As protein: CAWTPDRGEEPQHF.

This clonotype appeared many times. The chain links TRBV7-2 to TRBJ1-1; D gene unclear. The CDR3 is made up of 13 amino acids. CDR1 and CDR2 from the germline V gene are SGHTA and FQGNSA. The V and J ends lost 3 bases and 7 bases respectively, with 12 bases between them. This CDR3 reads CASSLGYAGEAFF. The CDR3 DNA sequence: TGTGCCAGCAGCTTGGGGTACGCTGGTGAAGCTTTCTTT. Together with reference TRBV7-2 and TRBJ1-1, the CDR3 gives the full variable domain: GAGVSQSPSNKVTEKGKDVELRCDPISGHTALYWYRQSLGQGLEFLIYFQGNSAPDKSGLPSDRFSAERTGGSVSTLTIQRTQQEDSAVYLCASSLGYAGEAFFGQGTRLTVV.

In this sample, this clonotype turned up many times. V usage is TRBV27 and J usage is TRBJ1-2; tentatively, D is TRBD1 (6 bases). Deletions cut 2 bases from V and 3 bases from J, with 13 bases between. The CDR3 length is 15 residues. Germline CDR1 is MNHEY and CDR2 is SMNVEV (reference sequence). CDR3 sequence (DNA): TGTGCCAGCAGTTTACAACGGGGGCTCTACTATGGCTACACCTTC. Translating it yields CASSLQRGLYYGYTF.

This clonotype showed up many times. This chain uses TRBV27 with TRBJ2-7, with 11 bases that match TRBD2. Germline CDR1 and CDR2: MNHEY and SMNVEV (reference sequence). V lost 3 bases to trimming and J lost 5 bases; unmatched junction nucleotides: 9. The length of the CDR3 is 16 residues. CDR3 in DNA: TGTGCCAGCAGTTTCCTCTCGACTAGCGGGACCCACGAGCAGTACTTC. Protein: CASSFLSTSGTHEQYF.

This clonotype was picked up many times. The J gene is TRBJ2-7, the V gene TRBV4-2; 7 bases align to TRBD2. This CDR3 spans 14 amino acids. CDR1 and CDR2 from the germline V gene are LGHNA and YNFKEQ. Unmatched junction bases numbered 1, after V lost 0 bases and J lost 2 bases. The CDR3 region has the DNA TGTGCCAGCAGCCAAGATCGGGGGGCCTACGAGCAGTACTTC. Amino acid sequence: CASSQDRGAYEQYF.

At least ten counts were recorded for this clonotype. The chain is built from TRBV19 and TRBJ1-2; D is uncertain. Per germline, CDR1 LNHDA and CDR2 SQIVND (reference sequence). Trimming took off 9 bases at V and 4 bases at J, with 15 bases between the two ends. The CDR3 is 13 residues long. CDR3 coding DNA: TGTGCCAGCCACGGGATCTCGATCTATGGCTACACCTTC. Amino acid sequence: CASHGISIYGYTF.

This clonotype was observed at least ten times. This chain links TRBV5-1 with TRBJ2-5; D possibly matches TRBD1 or TRBD2 (5 bases each). CDR3 length: 15 amino acids. V was pared by 2 bases and J by 2 bases, with 13 bases between. Germline CDR1 and CDR2: SGHRS and YFSETQ. The CDR3 loop reads CASSFPPGRQETQYF. CDR3 DNA sequence: TGCGCCAGCAGCTTTCCCCCGGGACGACAAGAGACCCAGTACTTC.